The source of this T cell receptor beta chain is a study of blood T cells in healthy people across ages. This clonotype was seen only a few times. Sample-barcoded 5' priming and a J-beta primer mix drove a second PCR of 7 to 11 cycles. TCRdb reprocessed the 5' RACE reads with MiXCR, giving one entry per CDR3 protein. The sample shows about a million distinct CDR3 sequences, about 51% of them seen only once. RNA extraction gave at least 5 micrograms of total RNA per sample. Germline V gene sequence: CDR1 SGHVS, CDR2 FQNEAQ. The CDR3 covers 16 residues. V lost 1 base to trimming and J lost 9 bases, with 22 bases between them.

The receptor was derived from a woman aged 55-70 years in good health. The sequenced material came from blood. This chain links TRBV7-8 with TRBJ2-7, with D perhaps matching TRBD2 (5 bases). In DNA form, the CDR3 reads TGTGCCAGCAGCTTAGTCAGGCAGGCGCCCACCCGGGGGCAGTACTTC. Encoded protein: CASSLVRQAPTRGQYF.